These 5 T cell receptor beta chains came from one sample sequenced in a study of patients and donors after allogeneic stem cell transplantation. TCRdb reprocessed the RT-PCR reads via MiXCR and lists one record per CDR3 protein. The table has about 230,000 distinct CDR3 sequences, 13% to 15% seen once. Sequenced sample: blood, either unsorted or a sorted T cell fraction (not recorded which). These receptors were collected from a human donor who was either an allogeneic HSCT recipient or a stem cell or donor lymphocyte infusion donor (not recorded which). It is not recorded whose cells these are; they may come from a transplant donor.

The chain couples TRBV19 to TRBJ1-5; perhaps TRBD1 as D (6 bases). V gave up 5 bases and J gave up 3 bases, with 11 bases separating them. CDR1 and CDR2 from the germline V gene are LNHDA and SQIVND (reference sequence). The length of the CDR3 is 14 residues. The CDR3 bases are TGTGCCAGTAGTCAACAGGGTACCAATCAGCCCCAGCATTTT. Translated: CASSQQGTNQPQHF.

This clonotype was seen only a few times. CDR3 sequence (DNA): TGCAGCCTCCGGACTGACTGGGTCCAGTTCTTC. This gives the protein CSLRTDWVQFF. The chain joins TRBV20-1 to TRBJ2-1, with TRBD2 as a possible D gene (5 bases). Germline CDR1 DFQATT, CDR2 SNEGSKA (reference sequence). This CDR3 contains 11 residues.

This clonotype has at least ten counts. The chain combines TRBV15 with TRBJ2-5; D unclear. With 0 bases removed from V and 3 bases from J, the gap between germline ends came to 8 bases. This CDR3 spans 14 amino acids. CDR1 LNHNV and CDR2 YYDKDF come from the germline V gene (reference sequence). CDR3 nucleotide sequence: TGTGCCACCAGCAGAGATCTACCAGAAGAGACCCAGTACTTC. Protein: CATSRDLPEETQYF.

The V and J genes are TRBV30 and TRBJ2-3, with a possible D match to TRBD2 (5 bases). V was shortened by 0 bases and J by 2 bases, with 9 bases between the two germline ends. Germline V gives CDR1 GTSNPN, CDR2 SVGIG (reference sequence). The CDR3 has 14 amino acids. The CDR3 DNA sequence: TGTGCCTGGAGTGTTGGAGGTCTCACAGATACGCAGTATTTT. It yields the protein CAWSVGGLTDTQYF.

This clonotype was seen more than once but under ten times. This chain connects TRBV20-1 to TRBJ1-3; D not certain. With 3 bases removed from V and 0 bases from J, the gap between germline ends came to 3 bases. CDR3 length: 12 residues. Germline V gives CDR1 DFQATT, CDR2 SNEGSKA (reference sequence). The CDR3 DNA is TGCAGTGCTAGGAGCTCTGGAAACACCATATATTTT. Translated: CSARSSGNTIYF.